This is a list of T cell receptor beta chains from one sample in a study of breast tumors, draining lymph nodes, adjacent tissues. TCRdb recomputed calls from the multiplex PCR reads with MiXCR, one row per CDR3 protein. The data hold about 180,000 distinct CDR3 sequences, with about 30% observed a single time. Material: axillary lymph node tissue. The receptors derive from a female donor with breast cancer. Some clones in this sample may be carry-over from other donors' samples. Each CDR3 is given with its conserved first and last residue. Fields, in order: clone size, V gene, D gene, J gene, CDR3 DNA, CDR3 protein. D genes are given only for firm matches. Only some rows state a clone size, as once, few, many or a class for expanded clones.

many	TRBV11-2	NA	TRBJ2-1	TGTGCCAGCAGCTTAGACAGGGGTCCCTACAATGAGCAGTTCTTC	CASSLDRGPYNEQFF
many	TRBV5-1	NA	TRBJ1-3	TGCGCCAGCAGCTTGAGGGGGGCTGGAAACACCATATATTTT	CASSLRGAGNTIYF
many	TRBV6-6	NA	TRBJ2-5	TGTGCCAGCAATCAACTAGTCCCTCCCGAGACCCAGTACTTC	CASNQLVPPETQYF
NA	TRBV7-7	TRBD1	TRBJ2-7	TGTGCCACCGGGACAGGGGCTAATTACGAGCAGTACTTC	CATGTGANYEQYF
many	TRBV30	NA	TRBJ2-3	TGTGCCTGGAGTGTACACCAGGGGTTCTCAGATACGCAGTATTTT	CAWSVHQGFSDTQYF
NA	TRBV24-1	TRBD1	TRBJ1-4	TGTGCCACCAGTGATTTGCCCCGGGACAGGGGGGCAACTAATGAAAAACTGTTTTTT	CATSDLPRDRGATNEKLFF
NA	TRBV7-9	TRBD1	TRBJ1-5	TGTGCCAGCAGCTTAGCGTTGGGACAGGGGGGCTATAGCAATCAGCCCCAGCATTTT	CASSLALGQGGYSNQPQHF
many	TRBV4-1	TRBD2	TRBJ2-7	TGCGCCAGCAGCCAAGATCCGGCGGTAGCGGGAGACGAGCAGTACTTC	CASSQDPAVAGDEQYF
many	TRBV4-1	TRBD2	TRBJ2-3	TGCGCCAGCAGCCCGAGATTCGCTAGCGGGAGGGATAGGACAGATACGCAGTATTTT	CASSPRFASGRDRTDTQYF
few	TRBV4-1	TRBD2	TRBJ2-3	TGCGCCAGCAGCCAAGAGGGGACTAGCATAGATACGCAGTATTTT	CASSQEGTSIDTQYF
many	TRBV4-1	TRBD2	TRBJ2-2	TGCGCCAGCAGCCAAGCAGCGGGGCGGCTCGGGGAGCTGTTTTTT	CASSQAAGRLGELFF
many	TRBV18	NA	TRBJ2-1	TGTGCCAGCTCGAGGGACGCTAGCTCCTACAATGAGCAGTTCTTC	CASSRDASSYNEQFF
many	TRBV7-3	TRBD2	TRBJ2-3	TGTGCCAGCAGCTTAGCTAGCGGGGGGACAACTAGCACAGATACGCAGTATTTT	CASSLASGGTTSTDTQYF
NA	TRBV4-2	NA	TRBJ2-3	TGTGTCAGCAGCCAAGATCTCGACCTCGTGGGTACAGATACGCAGTATTTT	CVSSQDLDLVGTDTQYF
NA	TRBV5-1	TRBD2	TRBJ2-3	TGCGCCAGCAGCCGAGCGGGAAGCACCTACGAGCAGTACTTT	CASSRAGSTYEQYF
NA	TRBV20-1	NA	TRBJ2-3	TGCAGTGCTAGGGCAAGGGGAGGTACGCAGTATTTT	CSARARGGTQYF
many	TRBV29-1	NA	TRBJ2-7	TGCAGCGTTGAAGTGGGGACCTCCTACGAGCAGTACTTC	CSVEVGTSYEQYF